This TCR beta chain derives from a study of human T cells and chemical hapten exposure. Study findings and constraints: Patch test score was positively correlated with the counts of TCRs that had expanded at PT1.

For this clonotype: What it recognizes is unknown.

Germline CDR1 and CDR2: SEHNR and FQNEAQ (reference sequence). The CDR3 runs 14 residues. V lost 3 bases and J lost 8, with 13 bases in between. In the original analysis: Across samples, TCR counts had a median of about 92,000 and ranged from about 23,224 to 700,000. TCRdb re-called the RACE reads through MiXCR, storing one row per CDR3 protein. These V and J calls derive from TCRdb rather than the authors' analysis. Here the sample spans about 120,000 distinct CDR3 sequences, roughly 12% being singletons. The sample's time point: patch test 3, about 24 weeks after DPC sensitization. Described treatment: therapeutic diphenylcyclopropenone sensitization with weekly scalp DPC.

The chain has TRBV7-9 and TRBJ1-4, with D possibly TRBD1 on 6 matching bases. This sequence was found in a woman aged 45-59 years with alopecia areata. Some clones in this sample may be carry-over from other donors' samples. The sample consisted of whole blood, taken in connection with sensitization to the hapten diphenylcyclopropenone (DPC). CDR3 DNA: TGTGCCAGCAGCTTCGGACAGACCAGAGAAAAACTGTTTTTT. This gives the protein CASSFGQTREKLFF.